One sample yielded the 9 T cell receptor beta chains listed below, sequenced in a study of T cell changes during pregnancy in multiple sclerosis. This table comes from immunoSEQ multiplex PCR, and its TCRdb copy is limited to in-frame clones, with some not included. The sample includes about 50,000 clones, 90% to 95% of them seen just once. Sequences were derived from CD8+ T cells from peripheral blood mononuclear cells, sampled in the first trimester of pregnancy. All receptors come from a female donor with multiple sclerosis, enrolled in a pregnancy study.

V usage is TRBV19 and J usage is TRBJ1-2, with D possibly TRBD1 on 6 matching bases. Trimming took 3 bases from V and 2 from J, leaving 10 bases between them. This CDR3 region has 14 residues. Germline CDR1 is LNHDA and CDR2 is SQIVND (reference sequence). The CDR3 loop is CASSIPGQNYGYTF. The DNA of the CDR3 is TGTGCCAGTAGTATCCCCGGACAGAACTATGGCTACACCTTC.

This clone was recorded once. The chain combines TRBV19 with TRBJ2-1; D is ambiguous. Germline V gene data show CDR1 as LNHDA and CDR2 as SQIVND (reference sequence). With 3 bases removed from V and 5 bases from J, the gap between germline ends came to 14 bases. This CDR3 comprises 15 residues. The DNA for the CDR3 is TGTGCCAGTAGTATCTACAGCTTCCCCAACAATGAGCAGTTCTTC. Protein product: CASSIYSFPNNEQFF. The complete variable domain, with remaining parts taken from reference TRBV19 and TRBJ2-1, reads DGGITQSPKYLFRKEGQNVTLSCEQNLNHDAMYWYRQDPGQGLRLIYYSQIVNDFQKGDIAEGYSVSREKKESFPLTVTSAQKNPTAFYLCASSIYSFPNNEQFFGPGTRLTVL.

The gene calls are TRBV5-4 and TRBJ2-2, with 8 bases that match TRBD1. The CDR3 is 15 amino acids. In germline, CDR1 is SGHNT, CDR2 YYREEE (reference sequence). V was clipped by 4 bases and J by 5 bases; unmatched bases: 7. The CDR3 DNA sequence: TGTGCCAGCAGCCCGGGGACAGGATGGACCGGGGAGCTGTTTTTT. It is translated as CASSPGTGWTGELFF.

This chain joins TRBV27 and TRBJ1-5, with TRBD1 matching over 8 bases. The V gene's germline CDR1 is MNHEY and CDR2 SMNVEV (reference sequence). CDR3 length: 17 residues. V gave up 6 bases and J gave up 1 base; unmatched junction bases: 11. CDR3 DNA: TGTGCCAGCAGATCCACAGGACAGGGTGGGAGCAATCAGCCCCAGCATTTT. Protein product: CASRSTGQGGSNQPQHF.

This clone was found a few times. The genes are TRBV4-1 and TRBJ1-5; perhaps TRBD1 as D (5 bases). Germline CDR1 reads MGHRA; CDR2 reads YSYEKL. V lost 4 bases to trimming and J lost 6 bases, with 16 bases between them. The CDR3 is 15 amino acids. The CDR3 loop is CASSPHRTSGQPQHF. The CDR3 DNA reads TGCGCCAGCAGCCCCCACAGGACATCTGGTCAGCCCCAGCATTTT.

V gene TRBV5-6 combines with J gene TRBJ1-1; D gene ambiguous. V gave up 0 bases and J gave up 1 base, with 10 bases separating them. The CDR3 length is 15 residues. From germline, CDR1 is SGHDT and CDR2 YYEEEE. The CDR3 loop reads CASSLVRLKNTEAFF. For the CDR3, the DNA is TGTGCCAGCAGCTTGGTGCGACTGAAGAACACTGAAGCTTTCTTT.

This chain links TRBV27 with TRBJ2-5, with 7 bases matching TRBD2. The V and J ends lost 5 bases and 2 bases, in that order; junction bases with no gene match: 11. The CDR3 length is 16 residues. Germline V lookup: CDR1 MNHEY, CDR2 SMNVEV (reference sequence). The CDR3 DNA follows: TGTGCCAGCAGTCACCCCGGACTAGGGGCTCAAGAGACCCAGTACTTC. This sequence encodes CASSHPGLGAQETQYF.

This sequence joins TRBV7-9 and TRBJ1-5; D unresolved. This CDR3 has 15 residues. Germline values: CDR1 SEHNR, CDR2 FQNEAQ (reference sequence). V was shortened by 1 base and J by 7 bases, with 14 bases between the two germline ends. The CDR3: CASSLGPGKNQPQHF. In DNA form, the CDR3 reads TGTGCCAGCAGCTTAGGTCCGGGGAAAAACCAGCCCCAGCATTTT.

The chain links TRBV19 to TRBJ1-4, with a possible D match to TRBD1 (6 bases). V gave up 3 bases and J gave up 4 bases, with 27 bases separating them. The CDR3 has 20 residues. Germline CDR1 LNHDA, CDR2 SQIVND (reference sequence). The CDR3 DNA is TGTGCCAGTAGTATCATCAGCGAGTGGAGGACAGCCTTTATTAATGAAAAACTGTTTTTT. Translating gives CASSIISEWRTAFINEKLFF.